This T cell receptor beta chain was found in a study of blood T cells in healthy people across ages. This clonotype was seen a handful of times. Its antigen remains unknown. With a much larger clone just one base away, this may be a read error. Study-wide findings and caveats: Donor CMV status was unknown, possibly confounding expanded clonotype changes.

For the second PCR, which ran for 7 to 11 cycles, a sample-barcoded 5' primer and a J-beta primer mix were used. All cDNA molecules were each tagged by a template-switch adaptor with 12 random nucleotides. TCRdb analysed the 5' RACE reads with MiXCR anew, one entry per CDR3 protein. The table has 660,000 or so distinct CDR3 sequences, 58% seen once; the top ten hold roughly 34%. Collection of around 10 milliliters of peripheral blood was performed for each donor. Germline V CDR1 and CDR2: MNHEY, SVGEGT. Trimming removed 2 bases at V and 0 bases at J, with 8 bases between. There are 14 residues in the CDR3.

The sequence derives from a man in his fifties or sixties in good health. The rearrangement uses TRBV6-2 or TRBV6-3 and TRBJ2-7, with D possibly matching TRBD1 (6 bases). Source material: blood. The CDR3 sequence: CASSYRDNSYEQYF. CDR3 DNA: TGTGCCAGCAGTTACCGGGACAACTCCTACGAGCAGTACTTC.